This record concerns one T cell receptor beta chain sequence. Its matching antigen is unknown. The source of the sample is a study of regulatory T cells in long-lasting Graves disease. This CDR3 comprises 14 residues. Germline-derived CDR1 and CDR2 are SGHDT and YYEEEE. V was pared by 4 bases and J by 5 bases, with 7 bases of the junction left unmatched. Time point defined: newly diagnosed GD, antithyroid drugs for less than 3 months. The TCR library was made from RNA that had been extracted from PBMCs in TRIzol. Researchers made TCR beta libraries by using iRepertoire HTBI primers and running Arm-PCR on CDR3 regions. Each CDR3 protein gets one entry after TCRdb re-called the multiplex PCR reads with MiXCR. The sample lists a few hundred thousand distinct CDR3 sequences, 20% occurring once. Study outcomes and limitations: Favored gene segments in persistent disease were TRBV28, TRBJ1-2 and TRBJ2-5.

The chain has TRBV5-6 and TRBJ1-2, with 8 bases aligning to TRBD1. Sample: peripheral blood mononuclear cells (PBMCs), taken at new diagnosis, from a patient treated with antithyroid drugs. The receptor's source is a female donor with Graves disease. DNA of the CDR3: TGTGCCAGCAGCCCTCAGGGGGCTTGGTATGGCTACACCTTC. This gives the protein CASSPQGAWYGYTF. The complete variable domain, with remaining parts taken from reference TRBV5-6 and TRBJ1-2, reads DAGVTQSPTHLIKTRGQQVTLRCSPKSGHDTVSWYQQALGQGPQFIFQYYEEEERQRGNFPDRFSGHQFPNYSSELNVNALLLGDSALYLCASSPQGAWYGYTFGSGTRLTVV.